This T cell receptor (beta chain) derives from a study of blood T cells in healthy people across ages. Healthy individuals of Caucasian origin from Russia, aged about 6 to 90, served as donors. The sample holds a few counts of this clonotype. V dropped 8 bases and J dropped 10 bases, with 15 bases sitting between them. Germline V gives CDR1 MNHEY, CDR2 SMNVEV (reference sequence). The CDR3 runs to 11 residues. Combining a sample-barcoded 5' primer with a J-beta primer mix, a second PCR ran for roughly 7 to 12 cycles. TCRdb re-called the 5' RACE reads with MiXCR, one entry per CDR3 protein. In the table there are hundreds of thousands of distinct CDR3 sequences, about 56% of which are singletons.

The chain joins TRBV27 to TRBJ2-7; D tentatively fits TRBD1 or TRBD2 (5 bases each). The TCR sequence derives from a man in his forties or fifties in good health. Material for sequencing was blood. CDR3 DNA: TGTGCCAGCGGGGGACCTCGAAACCAGTACTTC. Protein sequence: CASGGPRNQYF.